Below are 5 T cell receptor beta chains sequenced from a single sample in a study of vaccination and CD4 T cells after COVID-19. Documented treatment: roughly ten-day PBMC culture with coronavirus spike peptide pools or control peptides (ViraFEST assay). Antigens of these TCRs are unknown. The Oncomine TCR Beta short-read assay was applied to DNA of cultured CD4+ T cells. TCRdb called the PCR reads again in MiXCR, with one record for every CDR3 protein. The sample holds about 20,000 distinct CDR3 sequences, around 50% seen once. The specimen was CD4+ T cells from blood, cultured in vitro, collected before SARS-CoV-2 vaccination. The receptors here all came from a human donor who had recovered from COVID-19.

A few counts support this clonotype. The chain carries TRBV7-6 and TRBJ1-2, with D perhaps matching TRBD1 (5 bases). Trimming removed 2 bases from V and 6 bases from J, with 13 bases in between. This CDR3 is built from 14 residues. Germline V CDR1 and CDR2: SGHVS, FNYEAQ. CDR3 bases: TGTGCCAGCAGCTTACTGGCAGGGAAGGATGGCTACACCTTC. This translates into CASSLLAGKDGYTF.

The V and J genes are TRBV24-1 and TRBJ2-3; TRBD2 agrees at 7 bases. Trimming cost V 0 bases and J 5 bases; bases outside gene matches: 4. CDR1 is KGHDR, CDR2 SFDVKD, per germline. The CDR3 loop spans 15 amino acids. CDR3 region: CATSDLNREGDTQYF. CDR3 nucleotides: TGTGCCACCAGTGATTTGAATAGGGAGGGAGATACGCAGTATTTT.

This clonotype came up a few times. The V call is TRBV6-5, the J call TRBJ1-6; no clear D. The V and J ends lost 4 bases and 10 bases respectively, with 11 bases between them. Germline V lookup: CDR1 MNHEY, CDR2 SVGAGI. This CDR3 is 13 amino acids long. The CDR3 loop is CASSSPGNSPLHF. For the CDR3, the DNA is TGTGCCAGCAGTTCCCCGGGGAACTCACCCCTCCACTTT.

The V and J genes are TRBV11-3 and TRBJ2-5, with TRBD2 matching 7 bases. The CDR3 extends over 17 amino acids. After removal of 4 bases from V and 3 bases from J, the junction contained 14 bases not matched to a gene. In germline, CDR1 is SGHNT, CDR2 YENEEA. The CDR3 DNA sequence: TGTGCCAGCAGCTCCACCTCGTTGGCGGGAGAAGAAGAGACCCAGTACTTC. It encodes CASSSTSLAGEEETQYF.

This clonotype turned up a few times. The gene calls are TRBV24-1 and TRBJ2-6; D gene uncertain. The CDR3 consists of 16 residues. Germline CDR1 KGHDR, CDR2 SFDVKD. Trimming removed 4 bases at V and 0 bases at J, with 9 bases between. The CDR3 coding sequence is TGTGCCACCAGTGAATCCCAGCACTCTGGGGCCAACGTCCTGACTTTC. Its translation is CATSESQHSGANVLTF.